A single sample gave rise to the 27 T cell receptor beta chains below, sequenced in a study of control samples from healthy donors and cancer patients. Sequenced by immunoSEQ multiplex PCR; TCRdb stores in-frame clones only, minus some. The sample contains around 79,000 clones, 80% to 95% of which appear only once. Sequencing used PBMCs. The receptors originated from a woman aged 40 to 49 with lung cancer.

V gene TRBV15 combines with J gene TRBJ2-7, with 10 bases that match TRBD1. The CDR3 is 17 residues long. Germline V lookup: CDR1 LNHNV, CDR2 YYDKDF (reference sequence). Losses at the gene ends were 0 bases for V and 7 bases for J; bases not matched to a gene: 12. In DNA, the CDR3 is TGTGCCACCAGCAGAGATCGGTGGACAGGGGGGATGGGGGAGCAGTACTTC. The encoded protein is CATSRDRWTGGMGEQYF.

CDR3 region: CASSSGQVEQFF. In DNA, the CDR3 is TGTGCCAGCAGCTCCGGACAGGTTGAGCAGTTCTTC. This rearrangement joins TRBV11-3 to TRBJ2-1; the match to TRBD1 covers 7 bases. The germline gives CDR1 SGHNT, CDR2 YENEEA. V shed 4 bases, J shed 9 bases, and the junction held 3 bases outside the gene matches. The CDR3 totals 12 residues.

This clone was found a few times. The chain employs TRBV7-9 and TRBJ1-1; possibly TRBD1 for D (5 bases). The CDR3 runs to 13 residues. Trimming stripped 2 bases from V and 6 bases from J, with 10 bases between. Germline CDR1 and CDR2: SEHNR and FQNEAQ (reference sequence). CDR3 nucleotides: TGTGCCAGCAGCTTAAGTGGGGCATCTGAAGCTTTCTTT. Its translation: CASSLSGASEAFF.

This chain links TRBV10-3 with TRBJ2-7; tentatively, D is TRBD2 (5 bases). Deletions cut 7 bases from V and 0 bases from J, with 13 bases between. Per the germline V gene, CDR1 is ENHRY and CDR2 is SYGVKD. The CDR3 extends over 14 amino acids. The CDR3 protein is CAIMDPGSSYEQYF. The CDR3 DNA follows: TGTGCCATCATGGACCCGGGGAGCTCCTACGAGCAGTACTTC.

J is TRBJ2-7 and V is TRBV2, with D perhaps being TRBD1 or TRBD2 (5 bases each). The length of the CDR3 is 14 residues. V was pared by 6 bases and J by 1 base, with 13 bases between. Germline lookup yields CDR1 SNHLY and CDR2 FYNNEI. The CDR3 loop reads CASSQGTESYEQYF. The CDR3 nucleotides are TGTGCCAGCAGCCAAGGGACGGAATCCTACGAGCAGTACTTC.

The chain is built from TRBV4-1 and TRBJ1-5; D is uncertain. The germline V gene encodes CDR1 MGHRA and CDR2 YSYEKL. V dropped 0 bases and J dropped 10 bases, with 10 bases sitting between them. CDR3 length: 13 amino acids. The CDR3 loop reads CASSQEALGPQHF. CDR3 DNA: TGCGCCAGCAGCCAAGAGGCCTTAGGACCCCAGCATTTT.

The V gene is TRBV15, the J gene TRBJ1-1; 7 nucleotides match TRBD1. Germline CDR1 reads LNHNV; CDR2 reads YYDKDF (reference sequence). The CDR3 contains 14 residues. V lost 5 bases and J lost 1; bases outside the gene matches: 4. The CDR3 DNA reads as TGTGCCACCAGCTTAGACAGGGAGAACACTGAAGCTTTCTTT. Translating it yields CATSLDRENTEAFF.

The rearrangement joins TRBV30 to TRBJ1-1, with D unclear. Germline V gene sequence: CDR1 GTSNPN, CDR2 SVGIG (reference sequence). Trimming pared 5 bases from V and 3 bases from J, leaving 13 bases between. The CDR3 has 13 residues. The CDR3 spells CAWWKVRHTEAFF. DNA of the CDR3: TGTGCCTGGTGGAAGGTTCGGCACACTGAAGCTTTCTTT.

The rearrangement links TRBV7-6 to TRBJ1-2; TRBD1 might be the D (6 bases). V lost 7 bases to trimming and J lost 3 bases, with 12 bases between them. Germline-derived CDR1 and CDR2 are SGHVS and FNYEAQ. CDR3 length: 13 residues. In nucleotides, the CDR3 is TGTGCCAGCACCAAGGACAGAGACTATGGCTACACCTTC. This translates into CASTKDRDYGYTF.

The rearrangement joins TRBV14 to TRBJ1-2; D gene uncertain. The V and J ends lost 5 bases and 3 bases respectively, with 7 bases between them. Germline assignment: CDR1 SGHDN and CDR2 FVKESK. The CDR3 covers 12 residues. As DNA, the CDR3 is TGTGCCAGCAGCGGGGAGGACTATGGCTACACCTTC. It is translated as CASSGEDYGYTF.

The gene calls are TRBV5-8 and TRBJ1-1; D may be TRBD1 (5 bases). This CDR3 contains 14 residues. Germline V gives CDR1 SGHTS, CDR2 YDEGEE. V was shortened by 0 bases and J by 1 base, with 7 bases between the two germline ends. The CDR3 loop reads CASSLAGQNTEAFF. CDR3 DNA sequence: TGTGCCAGCAGCTTGGCAGGGCAGAACACTGAAGCTTTCTTT.

The chain recombines TRBV9 with TRBJ1-4, with TRBD1 identical over 9 bases. After removal of 1 base from V and 7 bases from J, the junction contained 5 bases not matched to a gene. This CDR3 contains 15 residues. Germline CDR1 is SGDLS and CDR2 is YYNGEE. CDR3: CASSVTGGLGEKLFF. CDR3 bases: TGTGCCAGCAGCGTAACAGGGGGCCTTGGTGAAAAACTGTTTTTT.

The V call is TRBV27, the J call TRBJ1-6; 9 bases line up with TRBD1. Germline CDR1 reads MNHEY; CDR2 reads SMNVEV (reference sequence). Germline trimming cut 6 bases from V and 9 bases from J; bases unmatched to any gene: 6. The CDR3 consists of 14 residues. CDR3 amino acids: CASRPGQGGSPLHF. The CDR3 region has the DNA TGTGCCAGCAGACCGGGACAGGGCGGTTCACCCCTCCACTTT.

V and J are TRBV11-2 and TRBJ2-5, with 7 positions matching TRBD1. Germline lookup yields CDR1 SGHAT and CDR2 FQNNGV. V trimming: 1 base; J trimming: 4 bases; junction bases outside the gene matches: 3. The CDR3 totals 14 residues. The CDR3 region is CASSLGQGVETQYF. In DNA, the CDR3 is TGTGCCAGCAGCTTAGGGCAGGGGGTAGAGACCCAGTACTTC.

This clone was seen a handful of times. The J gene is TRBJ2-5, the V gene TRBV6-4; D is undetermined. V was pared by 2 bases and J by 3 bases, with 10 bases between. From germline, CDR1 is MRHNA and CDR2 SNTAGT. This CDR3 region has 14 residues. CDR3 bases: TGTGCCAGCAGTGACGCAGCCCCCGAAGAGACCCAGTACTTC. It specifies CASSDAAPEETQYF.

The V call is TRBV6-1, the J call TRBJ1-1; D ambiguous. The CDR3 covers 12 residues. With 0 bases removed from V and 5 bases from J, the gap between germline ends came to 4 bases. The germline V gene encodes CDR1 MNHNS and CDR2 SASEGT. The CDR3 protein is CASSEAGTEAFF. The CDR3 DNA follows: TGTGCCAGCAGTGAAGCCGGTACTGAAGCTTTCTTT.

The rearrangement links TRBV11-1 to TRBJ1-5; 10 bases fit TRBD1. The trim removed 6 bases at V and 6 bases at J, leaving 8 bases unmatched. The CDR3 sequence is 15 residues long. Germline lookup yields CDR1 SGHAT and CDR2 FQDESV (reference sequence). CDR3 protein: CASSRDRGLGQPQHF. DNA of the CDR3: TGTGCCAGCAGTCGAGACAGGGGGCTCGGTCAGCCCCAGCATTTT.

The V and J genes are TRBV7-9 and TRBJ2-7; 7 nucleotides match TRBD1. The CDR3 is made up of 13 amino acids. In germline, CDR1 is SEHNR, CDR2 FQNEAQ (reference sequence). V was clipped by 5 bases and J by 3 bases; unmatched bases: 4. The CDR3 reads CASSKGTVYEQYF. For the CDR3, the DNA is TGTGCCAGCAGCAAAGGGACAGTCTACGAGCAGTACTTC.

The rearrangement joins TRBV12-3 or TRBV12-4 to TRBJ2-3; D ambiguous. V was trimmed by 0 bases and J by 5 bases, leaving 0 bases between them. There are 11 residues in the CDR3. The CDR3 DNA sequence: TGTGCCAGCAGTTTAGCAGATACGCAGTATTTT. Translation: CASSLADTQYF.

V usage is TRBV5-6 and J usage is TRBJ1-6; D might be TRBD1 (6 bases). The CDR3 loop spans 14 amino acids. Trimming stripped 0 bases from V and 6 bases from J, with 7 bases between. Germline CDR1 and CDR2: SGHDT and YYEEEE. This CDR3 reads CASSLAGVNSPLHF. The CDR3 DNA reads as TGTGCCAGCAGCTTGGCAGGGGTTAATTCACCCCTCCACTTT.

This clone was counted a single time. The chain carries TRBV6-6 and TRBJ1-4; 8 positions match TRBD1. Per the germline V gene, CDR1 is MNHNY and CDR2 is SVGAGI (reference sequence). CDR3 length: 16 residues. The ends lost 6 bases at V and 0 bases at J; junction bases unmatched: 6. The CDR3 DNA follows: TGTGCCAGCAGGTCCGGACAGGGACCAACTAATGAAAAACTGTTTTTT. Its translation: CASRSGQGPTNEKLFF.

This clone was found a few times. The chain combines TRBV27 with TRBJ2-7, with TRBD1 identical over 8 bases. Germline loops: CDR1 MNHEY, CDR2 SMNVEV (reference sequence). This CDR3 has 12 amino acids. After removal of 10 bases from V and 9 bases from J, the junction contained 11 bases not matched to a gene. The DNA of the CDR3 is TGTGCCACCGGGACAGGTGGATCCGGGCAGTACTTC. This translates into CATGTGGSGQYF.

CDR3 amino acids: CASSSSPLYPFF. The CDR3 DNA follows: TGTGCCAGCAGCTCCTCTCCTTTGTATCCTTTCTTT. This chain links TRBV12-3 or TRBV12-4 with TRBJ1-1, with unresolved D. V lost 6 bases, J lost 12 bases, and 17 bases lay in between. The CDR3 length is 12 residues.

The chain employs TRBV9 and TRBJ2-1, with D possibly matching TRBD2 (5 bases). This CDR3 is 15 amino acids long. The V and J ends lost 0 bases and 7 bases respectively, with 14 bases between them. Germline loops: CDR1 SGDLS, CDR2 YYNGEE. The CDR3 DNA reads TGTGCCAGCAGCGTAGCGGGGTCGAGAGTTAATGAGCAGTTCTTC. Its protein is CASSVAGSRVNEQFF.

The V gene is TRBV19, the J gene TRBJ1-1; D is unclear. Trimming removed 8 bases from V and 2 bases from J, with 9 bases in between. The germline V gene has CDR1 LNHDA and CDR2 SQIVND (reference sequence). The CDR3 is 12 amino acids. The CDR3 nucleotides are TGTGCCAGTTGGACCCGTAACACTGAAGCTTTCTTT. Its protein is CASWTRNTEAFF.

J is TRBJ1-1 and V is TRBV9; 7 nucleotides agree with TRBD1. This CDR3 is 14 amino acids long. V was pared by 4 bases and J by 3 bases, with 6 bases of the junction left unmatched. Germline assignment: CDR1 SGDLS and CDR2 YYNGEE. The CDR3 DNA reads as TGTGCCAGCAGCCAGCGACAGGGTTACACTGAAGCTTTCTTT. It translates to CASSQRQGYTEAFF.

The chain is built from TRBV19 and TRBJ2-2, with TRBD1 matching over 8 bases. CDR1 LNHDA and CDR2 SQIVND come from the germline V gene (reference sequence). This CDR3 is built from 16 residues. Trimming cost V 5 bases and J 4 bases; bases outside gene matches: 9. The chain's CDR3 is CASSPMTGAVTGELFF. CDR3 DNA sequence: TGTGCCAGTAGTCCGATGACAGGGGCGGTCACCGGGGAGCTGTTTTTT.